This T cell receptor beta chain was recovered during a study of shared clonotypes between healthy human individuals. The wider study: Per donor, CD8 memory used one plate, CD8 naive used two, CD4 memory used three and CD4 naive used three. Study-level findings and limits: The authors expected sequencing depth to affect clonotype sharing among donors.

Donors were healthy HIV-negative adults without recently reported acute infections or vaccinations. At deep level, the assay was performed. The table came from immunoSEQ multiplex PCR; TCRdb's copy has only in-frame clones and leaves some out. The sample consists of a few hundred thousand clones, 97% of them appearing once. Deletions cut 7 bases from V and 2 bases from J, with 14 bases between. The CDR3 is made up of 14 amino acids. Per the germline V gene, CDR1 is MNHNS and CDR2 is SASEGT. In the case of this clone: The antigen is not known.

Material for sequencing was naive CD4+ T cells sorted from blood. Described subset: CD45RA+ positively selected. The sequence was obtained from a young woman in good health. The chain carries TRBV6-1 and TRBJ2-5; D remains ambiguous. In DNA form, the CDR3 reads TGTGCCAGCACCCGACTGTTACTTCAAGAGACCCAGTACTTC. It encodes CASTRLLLQETQYF.